Following are 18 T cell receptor beta chains from one sample sequenced in a study of vaccination and CD4 T cells after COVID-19. The treatment: roughly 10-day PBMC culture with coronavirus spike peptide pools or control peptides (ViraFEST assay). The Oncomine TCR Beta short-read assay was what sequenced the DNA obtained from cultured CD4+ T cells. TCRdb reprocessed the PCR reads via MiXCR and lists one record per CDR3 protein. Found here are 15,000 to 18,000 distinct CDR3 sequences, approximately 42% of them singletons; the top ten hold roughly 19%. These receptors' targets are unknown. The sample comprised cultured CD4+ T cells from blood. The origin of the receptors is a human donor with COVID-19.

The chain links TRBV27 to TRBJ2-7, with TRBD1 matching 10 bases. The CDR3 has 15 residues. V shed 4 bases, J shed 9 bases, and the junction held 12 bases outside the gene matches. Germline V gives CDR1 MNHEY, CDR2 SMNVEV (reference sequence). The CDR3 here is CASSSSGTGVTRQYF. The CDR3 nucleotides read TGTGCCAGCAGTTCGTCCGGGACAGGGGTAACACGGCAGTACTTC.

This clonotype was seen a handful of times. This chain links TRBV20-1 with TRBJ1-3; D remains ambiguous. The germline V and J ends were trimmed by 0 bases and 4 bases, with 7 bases remaining between them. CDR1 is DFQATT and CDR2 is SNEGSKA in the germline V gene (reference sequence). This CDR3 comprises 13 residues. CDR3 nucleotide sequence: TGCAGTGCTAGAGATCTACGGGGAAACACCATATATTTT. This sequence encodes CSARDLRGNTIYF.

This chain connects TRBV20-1 to TRBJ1-5; maybe TRBD1 (5 bases). Germline V gene data show CDR1 as DFQATT and CDR2 as SNEGSKA (reference sequence). The CDR3 sequence is 14 residues long. Trimming removed 2 bases from V and 2 bases from J, with 10 bases in between. The CDR3 spells CSARRGVRNQPQHF. The CDR3 DNA is TGCAGTGCTAGAAGAGGGGTCCGCAATCAGCCCCAGCATTTT.

This clonotype was found a few times. The rearrangement joins TRBV6-5 to TRBJ2-7, with a weak D call TRBD2 (6 bases). Trimming took off 0 bases at V and 4 bases at J, with 10 bases between the two ends. The CDR3 has 14 residues. Germline values: CDR1 MNHEY, CDR2 SVGAGI. The CDR3 sequence is CASSYSGGGYEQYF. CDR3 DNA sequence: TGTGCCAGCAGTTACTCTGGCGGAGGGTACGAGCAGTACTTC.

This clonotype was counted only a few times. The chain couples TRBV2 to TRBJ1-1; TRBD1 is a possible D gene (6 bases). V lost 7 bases to trimming and J lost 1 base, with 13 bases between them. The CDR3 is 14 residues long. The germline gives CDR1 SNHLY, CDR2 FYNNEI. The CDR3 loop is CASKGGRQNTEAFF. CDR3 in DNA: TGTGCCAGCAAGGGGGGCAGACAGAACACTGAAGCTTTCTTT.

The chain is built from TRBV19 and TRBJ1-2; 11 bases line up with TRBD1. The trim removed 7 bases at V and 3 bases at J, leaving 10 bases unmatched. The germline V gene has CDR1 LNHDA and CDR2 SQIVND (reference sequence). The CDR3 is 16 amino acids. CDR3 sequence (DNA): TGTGCCAGTAATAGTATCTGGGACAGGGGGGACTATGGCTACACCTTC. This codes for CASNSIWDRGDYGYTF.

This clonotype turned up a few times. The chain uses TRBV20-1 and TRBJ1-4; tentative D call: TRBD1 (5 bases). Trimming pared 6 bases from V and 6 bases from J, leaving 17 bases between. The CDR3 runs to 14 residues. Germline V gene lookup returns CDR1 DFQATT and CDR2 SNEGSKA (reference sequence). The CDR3 loop is CSARSGQEDEKLFF. DNA for the CDR3: TGCAGTGCCAGATCGGGGCAGGAGGATGAAAAACTGTTTTTT.

This clonotype turned up a few times. This chain joins TRBV7-2 and TRBJ2-5, with a possible D match to TRBD1 (8 bases). The CDR3 is made up of 15 amino acids. V dropped 7 bases and J dropped 0 bases, with 15 bases sitting between them. Germline assignment: CDR1 SGHTA and CDR2 FQGNSA. Written as DNA, the CDR3 is TGTGCCAGCATCAACAGGGGGGGAGACCAAGAGACCCAGTACTTC. Translation gives CASINRGGDQETQYF.

The genes are TRBV9 and TRBJ2-3, with 11 bases lining up with TRBD1. This CDR3 has 15 amino acids. The junction had 4 bases not matched to a gene; V was cut back by 3 bases and J by 4 bases. CDR1 is SGDLS and CDR2 is YYNGEE in the germline V gene. This CDR3 is CASSGRTGGPDTQYF. The CDR3, as DNA: TGTGCCAGCAGCGGCCGGACAGGGGGCCCAGATACGCAGTATTTT.

The V and J genes are TRBV7-2 and TRBJ2-1, with 8 bases lining up with TRBD2. The germline gives CDR1 SGHTA, CDR2 FQGNSA. There are 14 residues in the CDR3. The junction had 9 bases not matched to a gene; V was cut back by 4 bases and J by 10 bases. The DNA for the CDR3 is TGTGCCAGCAGCTCTAGAAGGTCGGGGGGGGAGCAGTTCTTC. Translation: CASSSRRSGGEQFF.

The chain links TRBV5-1 to TRBJ1-1; TRBD1 agrees at 9 bases. V lost 4 bases, J lost 6 bases, and 7 bases stayed unmatched. Germline CDR1 is SGHRS and CDR2 is YFSETQ. CDR3 size: 14 residues. The CDR3 region has the DNA TGCGCCAGCAGCCGAGACAGGGGGGAATCTGAAGCTTTCTTT. Translation gives CASSRDRGESEAFF.

J is TRBJ1-1 and V is TRBV5-1; 7 bases are a match to TRBD1. The CDR3 runs 15 residues. V lost 8 bases to trimming and J lost 0 bases; unmatched junction nucleotides: 10. Per germline, CDR1 SGHRS and CDR2 YFSETQ. The chain's CDR3 is CASKRDSSMNTEAFF. The DNA of the CDR3 is TGCGCCAGTAAGAGGGACAGTTCCATGAACACTGAAGCTTTCTTT. The full variable domain, its missing parts supplied by reference TRBV5-1 and TRBJ1-1, is KAGVTQTPRYLIKTRGQQVTLSCSPISGHRSVSWYQQTPGQGLQFLFEYFSETQRNKGNFPGRFSGRQFSNSRSEMNVSTLELGDSALYLCASKRDSSMNTEAFFGQGTRLTVV.

The chain carries TRBV6-1 and TRBJ1-5; D is unclear. The CDR3 has 15 residues. CDR1 and CDR2 from the germline V gene are MNHNS and SASEGT. Trimming cost V 6 bases and J 2 bases, with 14 bases left between them. The CDR3 nucleotides are TGTGCCAGCAGCGCAACGCACGGGGGCAATCAGCCCCAGCATTTT. The encoded protein is CASSATHGGNQPQHF.

The chain combines TRBV7-2 with TRBJ2-1; D is uncertain. The CDR3 has 16 amino acids. Germline CDR1 is SGHTA and CDR2 is FQGNSA. V was cut by 2 bases and J by 3 bases, with 14 bases left in between. The DNA for the CDR3 is TGTGCCAGCAGCTTAAACTCCAGGTTCGACTACAATGAGCAGTTCTTC. This codes for CASSLNSRFDYNEQFF.

The chain combines TRBV7-9 with TRBJ2-7; D unclear. Germline V CDR1 and CDR2: SEHNR, FQNEAQ (reference sequence). The CDR3 covers 15 residues. V was clipped by 1 base and J by 1 base, with 11 bases between them. The CDR3 spells CASSLVEAGSYEQYF. The CDR3 DNA sequence: TGTGCCAGCAGCTTAGTAGAGGCAGGATCCTACGAGCAGTACTTC.

V and J are TRBV7-2 and TRBJ1-5; 10 bases are shared with TRBD1. With V trimmed by 3 bases and J by 6 bases, 5 bases remained unmatched. Germline CDR1 reads SGHTA; CDR2 reads FQGNSA. The CDR3 is 15 residues long. CDR3 region: CASSFTGTGVQPQHF. The CDR3, as DNA: TGTGCCAGCAGCTTTACCGGGACAGGGGTTCAGCCCCAGCATTTT.

The chain has TRBV12-3 or TRBV12-4 and TRBJ2-5; 8 bases line up with TRBD1. V was clipped by 5 bases and J by 4 bases; unmatched bases: 3. This CDR3 region has 13 residues. Written as DNA, the CDR3 is TGTGCCAGCAGTCCAGGGGGCGGAGAGACCCAGTACTTC. Translated, it gives CASSPGGGETQYF.

This clonotype is medium-sized. DNA of the CDR3: TGCAGCGTCCGCCGTTCCCACGCGGAAATCGAGCAGTACTTC. This gives the protein CSVRRSHAEIEQYF. The chain has TRBV29-1 and TRBJ2-7; D gene unclear. Germline V lookup: CDR1 SQVTM, CDR2 ANQGSEA. V shed 6 bases and J shed 6 bases, with 21 bases lying between them. CDR3 size: 14 residues.